This T cell receptor beta chain was identified in a study of human versus mouse CDR3 diversity and MHC coevolution. Data came from immunoSEQ multiplex PCR; TCRdb stores just in-frame clones and leaves some out. The repertoire holds 86,000 or so clones, just under 95% seen once, with roughly 1.3% in the top ten. CDR1 and CDR2 (germline): SNHLY, FYNNEI. CDR3 length equals 17 residues. Trimming shortened V by 10 bases and J by 3 bases, and 28 bases separated the two germline ends. Concerning this clone itself: Its specificity is not known.

Study-level results: Humans had the largest estimated TCR beta repertoire, about 1.6 million clonotypes. Clonal inequality was lowest in most of the three human donors.

The J gene is TRBJ2-7, the V gene TRBV2; possible D gene TRBD2, 7 bases. The specimen was naive CD4+ T cells from blood. Subset in this sample: CD45RO-negative CD62L-positive naive CD4 T cells. The receptor was derived from a person aged 25 to 75 in good health. This CDR3 reads CATSGGQRAGSGYEQYF. For the CDR3, the DNA is TGTGCCACCTCCGGGGGGCAGAGGGCAGGTAGCGGCTACGAGCAGTACTTC.